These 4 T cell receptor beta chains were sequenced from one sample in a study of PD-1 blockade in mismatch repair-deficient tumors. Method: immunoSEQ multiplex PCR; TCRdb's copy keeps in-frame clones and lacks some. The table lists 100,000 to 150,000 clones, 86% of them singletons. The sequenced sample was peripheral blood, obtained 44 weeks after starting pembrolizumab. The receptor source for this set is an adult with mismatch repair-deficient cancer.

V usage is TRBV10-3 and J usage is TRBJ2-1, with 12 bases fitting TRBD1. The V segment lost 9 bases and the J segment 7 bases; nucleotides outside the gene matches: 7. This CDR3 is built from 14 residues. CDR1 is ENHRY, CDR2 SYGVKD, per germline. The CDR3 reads CAMRPGQGANEQFF. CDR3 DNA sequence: TGTGCCATGCGACCGGGACAGGGGGCAAATGAGCAGTTCTTC.

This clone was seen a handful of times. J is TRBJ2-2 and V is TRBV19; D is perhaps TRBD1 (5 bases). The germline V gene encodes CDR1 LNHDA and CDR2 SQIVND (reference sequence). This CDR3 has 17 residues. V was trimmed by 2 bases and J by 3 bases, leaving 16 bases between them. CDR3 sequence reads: CASSIPPGRVDTGELFF. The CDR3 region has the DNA TGTGCCAGTAGTATACCCCCGGGCAGGGTAGACACCGGGGAGCTGTTTTTT.

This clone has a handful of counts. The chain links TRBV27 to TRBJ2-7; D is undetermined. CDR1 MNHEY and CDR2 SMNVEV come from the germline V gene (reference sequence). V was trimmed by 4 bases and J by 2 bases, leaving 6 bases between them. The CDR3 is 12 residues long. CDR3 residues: CASSSRTYEQYF. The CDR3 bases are TGTGCCAGCAGTTCTAGGACCTACGAGCAGTACTTC.

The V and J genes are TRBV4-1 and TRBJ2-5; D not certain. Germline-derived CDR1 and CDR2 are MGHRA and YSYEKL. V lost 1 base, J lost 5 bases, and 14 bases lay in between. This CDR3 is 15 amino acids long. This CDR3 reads CASSQVDLVGETQYF. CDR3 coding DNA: TGCGCCAGCAGCCAAGTAGACCTAGTGGGGGAGACCCAGTACTTC.